Sequencing of this T cell receptor beta chain was carried out in a study of Ad26.COV2.S vaccination and SARS-CoV-2 variants. The overall study: Each vaccinee took Ad26.COV2.S intramuscularly, once or twice 56 days apart. Notes on the study in general: Reports say spike-specific CD8+ and CD4+ T cell responses covered substantial breadth after vaccination.

Libraries were prepared by immunoSEQ multiplex PCR; TCRdb keeps only in-frame clonotypes and omits some of them. Of fewer than 400,000 clones in the sample, under 90% are singletons; the top ten hold roughly 6%. As for treatment: around 19 received Ad26.COV2.S at low or high dose, single or two shots; roughly five received placebo; per-sample allocation not given. Material that was analyzed had been drawn on day 63 after the first vaccine or placebo injection. Remarks on this clone: Its antigen is currently unknown.

V shed 4 bases and J 4 bases; nucleotides not matched to a gene: 7. This CDR3 is built from 15 residues. Germline CDR1 and CDR2: LNHNV and YYDKDF (reference sequence). The TCR was taken from a person between 18 and 60 years old who received the Ad26.COV2.S COVID-19 vaccine or a placebo. This specimen consisted of peripheral blood, obtained in a trial of Ad26.COV2.S vaccine versus placebo. V and J are TRBV15 and TRBJ2-5; 9 bases are shared with TRBD1. In nucleotides, the CDR3 is TGTGCCACCAGCAAGATGGGACAGGGAGGAGAGACCCAGTACTTC. Translation gives CATSKMGQGGETQYF.